This T cell receptor (beta chain) stems from a study of blood T cell repertoires in COVID-19. Overall study context: Sources were T cells, B-cell-depleted T cells, or PBMCs; the material itself was cDNA or gDNA.

A single count supports this clone. Germline CDR1 MGHRA, CDR2 YSYEKL. The CDR3 has 15 residues. V shed 3 bases and J shed 1 base, with 10 bases lying between them. Repertoires were generated with immunoSEQ multiplex PCR, while TCRdb's copy carries only in-frame clones and drops some. The sample yields about 4,600 clones, around nine tenths seen once. The chain is built from TRBV4-1 and TRBJ1-5; possibly TRBD1 for D (5 bases). This TCR was recovered from a woman at least 80 years old with acute or convalescent COVID-19. What was sequenced was peripheral blood. The CDR3 DNA reads as TGCGCCAGCAGCCAGGCTCGGGGGAGCAATCAGCCCCAGCATTTT. Protein sequence: CASSQARGSNQPQHF.